The 6 T cell receptor beta chains listed next were all sequenced from one sample in a study of T-cell reconstitution after alpha-beta-depleted transplantation in children. Unique molecular identifiers were incorporated when the TCRbeta library was constructed. TCRdb used MiXCR to reprocess the PCR reads, holding one entry per CDR3 protein. The sample lists about 470,000 distinct CDR3 sequences, roughly 43% occurring once. The specimen comprised PBMCs, sampled before TCRalphabeta/CD19-depleted stem cell transplant. These receptors all come from a girl under 10 years old with aplastic anemia, due to receive a stem cell transplant.

The chain uses TRBV20-1 and TRBJ2-1; D gene uncertain. V lost 6 bases and J lost 4, with 10 bases in between. The CDR3 covers 12 residues. Germline assignment: CDR1 DFQATT and CDR2 SNEGSKA (reference sequence). This CDR3 is CSAPHMYNEQFF. CDR3 coding DNA: TGCAGTGCCCCACACATGTACAATGAGCAGTTCTTC.

The rearrangement links TRBV3-1 to TRBJ2-7, with TRBD1 matching 10 bases. Germline CDR1 LGHDT, CDR2 YNNKEL (reference sequence). The CDR3 runs to 16 residues. The V and J ends lost 1 base and 5 bases, in that order; junction bases with no gene match: 8. The CDR3 DNA sequence: TGTGCCAGCAGCCAAGGACAGGGGGCGCGATTACACGAGCAGTACTTC. This codes for CASSQGQGARLHEQYF.

This clonotype came up many times. This sequence joins TRBV7-2 and TRBJ2-3; D remains ambiguous. CDR1 SGHTA and CDR2 FQGNSA come from the germline V gene. V lost 3 bases to trimming and J lost 0 bases, with 7 bases between them. This CDR3 region has 14 residues. As DNA, the CDR3 is TGTGCCAGCAGCTTCAGTCCGAGCACAGATACGCAGTATTTT. Translating it yields CASSFSPSTDTQYF.

This clonotype was observed once. The J gene is TRBJ2-7, the V gene TRBV27; D unclear. Trimming removed 6 bases from V and 3 bases from J, with 15 bases in between. This CDR3 is built from 14 residues. Germline V CDR1 and CDR2: MNHEY, SMNVEV (reference sequence). CDR3 in DNA: TGTGCCAGCAGCCCCACGTCGCGGCTCTACGAGCAGTACTTC. Its translation is CASSPTSRLYEQYF.

This clonotype was detected ten times or more. The chain couples TRBV20-1 to TRBJ1-5, with a possible D match to TRBD1 (6 bases). Germline V gene data show CDR1 as DFQATT and CDR2 as SNEGSKA (reference sequence). V was shortened by 4 bases and J by 4 bases, with 8 bases between the two germline ends. CDR3 size: 12 residues. The CDR3 DNA reads as TGCAGTGCTATCCAGGGGAATCAGCCCCAGCATTTT. This codes for CSAIQGNQPQHF.

The CDR3 loop is CASSPQGKETQYF. The CDR3 DNA reads as TGTGCCAGCAGTCCACAGGGGAAAGAGACCCAGTACTTC. This rearrangement joins TRBV12-3 or TRBV12-4 to TRBJ2-5; 7 nucleotides agree with TRBD1. J was trimmed by 3 bases and V by 5 bases; bases with no gene match: 3. This CDR3 is 13 amino acids long.